A selection of T cell receptor beta chains follows, all from one sample in a study of cytomegalovirus exposure and HLA in healthy donors. Produced via immunoSEQ multiplex PCR; TCRdb's table is partial and in-frame only. This sample carries more than 150,000 clones, 60% to 80% of them seen once, and the ten largest clones take about 1.3%. The specimen was PBMCs. All receptors come from a male donor in good health and CMV-seronegative. Each CDR3 is given with its conserved first and last residue. The order of the fields is J gene, clone size, V gene, D gene, CDR3 DNA, CDR3 protein. A D gene is named only where the DNA matches it firmly. The listing skips clone size in some rows; elsewhere it reads once, few, many or a size class.

j_call: TRBJ2-2
clone_size: -
v_call: TRBV7-2
d_call: -
cdr3_nt: TGTGCCAGCAGCATTCTAGCGAGCACCGGGGAGCTGTTTTTT
cdr3_aa: CASSILASTGELFF

j_call: TRBJ2-5
clone_size: -
v_call: TRBV19
d_call: -
cdr3_nt: TGTGCCAGTAGTATAGATACAGGGCCAGGGACCCAGTACTTC
cdr3_aa: CASSIDTGPGTQYF

j_call: TRBJ2-2
clone_size: -
v_call: TRBV5-1
d_call: -
cdr3_nt: TGCGCCAGCAGTACCAGGGGCGCAGTGGCCGGGGAGCTGTTTTTT
cdr3_aa: CASSTRGAVAGELFF

j_call: TRBJ2-3
clone_size: -
v_call: TRBV19
d_call: TRBD1
cdr3_nt: TGTGCCAGTAGTAGAGGGGGACAGCGCACAGATACGCAGTATTTT
cdr3_aa: CASSRGGQRTDTQYF

j_call: TRBJ1-2
clone_size: -
v_call: TRBV7-6
d_call: TRBD1
cdr3_nt: TGTGCCAGCAGCTTAGGACAGGGGAAGGGCTACACCTTC
cdr3_aa: CASSLGQGKGYTF

j_call: TRBJ1-1
clone_size: -
v_call: TRBV29-1
d_call: TRBD1
cdr3_nt: TGCAGCGCTGGGACAGCGAACACTGAAGCTTTCTTT
cdr3_aa: CSAGTANTEAFF

j_call: TRBJ2-7
clone_size: -
v_call: TRBV7-3
d_call: -
cdr3_nt: TGTGCCAGCAGCCCCCATGCCAGGGGGGTAGGCTACGAGCAGTACTTC
cdr3_aa: CASSPHARGVGYEQYF

j_call: TRBJ2-2
clone_size: -
v_call: TRBV19
d_call: -
cdr3_nt: TGTGCCAGTAGTACGGACACGAACACCGGGGAGCTGTTTTTT
cdr3_aa: CASSTDTNTGELFF

j_call: TRBJ1-2
clone_size: once
v_call: TRBV4-1
d_call: -
cdr3_nt: TGCGCCAGCAGCCATCCCGTGAGGGGGAGCTATGGCTACACCTTC
cdr3_aa: CASSHPVRGSYGYTF

j_call: TRBJ2-3
clone_size: -
v_call: TRBV28
d_call: -
cdr3_nt: TGTGCCAGCATGGGCAGCACAGATACGCAGTATTTT
cdr3_aa: CASMGSTDTQYF

j_call: TRBJ2-3
clone_size: -
v_call: TRBV9
d_call: TRBD2
cdr3_nt: TGTGCCAGCAGCGTGAGCGGGGGGAACACAGATACGCAGTATTTT
cdr3_aa: CASSVSGGNTDTQYF

j_call: TRBJ1-1
clone_size: once
v_call: TRBV10-3
d_call: TRBD1
cdr3_nt: TGTGCCACATGGGGGACAGGGAACACTGAAGCTTTCTTT
cdr3_aa: CATWGTGNTEAFF

j_call: TRBJ1-2
clone_size: -
v_call: TRBV28
d_call: -
cdr3_nt: TGTGCCAGCAGTTCGTCGTGGACAGATGGATATGGCTACACCTTC
cdr3_aa: CASSSSWTDGYGYTF

j_call: TRBJ2-2
clone_size: -
v_call: TRBV7-9
d_call: -
cdr3_nt: TGTGCCAGCAGCTTGACAGGCACCGGGGAGCTGTTTTTT
cdr3_aa: CASSLTGTGELFF

j_call: TRBJ2-5
clone_size: -
v_call: TRBV28
d_call: TRBD2
cdr3_nt: TGTGCCAGCAGTTCCTCCGGACTAGCGGGACGGGGAGAGACCCAGTACTTC
cdr3_aa: CASSSSGLAGRGETQYF

j_call: TRBJ1-2
clone_size: -
v_call: TRBV2
d_call: -
cdr3_nt: TGTGCCAGCACGGAGGACAGCAGGGGCTACACCTTC
cdr3_aa: CASTEDSRGYTF

j_call: TRBJ1-3
clone_size: -
v_call: TRBV19
d_call: TRBD1
cdr3_nt: TGTGCCAGTAGTACCTTGACAGGGGTTGGAAACACCATATATTTT
cdr3_aa: CASSTLTGVGNTIYF

j_call: TRBJ2-2
clone_size: -
v_call: TRBV11-2
d_call: TRBD2
cdr3_nt: TGTGCCAGCAGCTCTAGCGGGCTCCCCGGGGAGCTGTTTTTT
cdr3_aa: CASSSSGLPGELFF

j_call: TRBJ2-7
clone_size: few
v_call: TRBV6-6
d_call: TRBD2
cdr3_nt: TGTGCCAGCAGCTCCCCGGGGGGGGCATTATCCTACGAGCAGTACTTC
cdr3_aa: CASSSPGGALSYEQYF

j_call: TRBJ2-7
clone_size: -
v_call: TRBV14
d_call: -
cdr3_nt: TGTGCCAGCAGCCAAGGGTGGAGGTTGCAGTACTTC
cdr3_aa: CASSQGWRLQYF

j_call: TRBJ1-2
clone_size: -
v_call: TRBV7-2
d_call: -
cdr3_nt: TGTGCCAGCAGCTTAGACGGGGGACCCTATGGCTACACCTTC
cdr3_aa: CASSLDGGPYGYTF

j_call: TRBJ1-3
clone_size: few
v_call: TRBV6-5
d_call: -
cdr3_nt: TGTGCCAGCAGTTACTCGGGGCAGGCTGGAAACACCATATATTTT
cdr3_aa: CASSYSGQAGNTIYF